The sequence of this T cell receptor beta chain was determined in a study of post-analysis software for immune sequencing data. Study information: Relapsing-remitting, secondary progressive and progressive-relapsing multiple sclerosis were all included among the disease courses.

Unique molecular identifiers were built into the TCR beta cDNA libraries. Each CDR3 protein gets one entry after TCRdb re-called the PCR reads with MiXCR. The table has a few hundred thousand distinct CDR3 sequences, less than 40% seen once. The study, taken as a whole, reports: Controls had significantly higher normalized Chao1 diversity than multiple sclerosis patients. Strong co-clustering by F measure was evident for samples that had been prepared in the same batch. In patients, TRBV5-6, TRBV5-1 and TRBV20-1 belonged to roughly five TRBV segments found more frequently than in controls.

Looked up from germline, CDR1 is SGHDT and CDR2 is YYEEEE. This CDR3 is 14 amino acids long. Concerning this clonotype: Its antigen is not known.

Sequencing was performed on blood. This clonotype was sampled from a girl aged 10-17 years with multiple sclerosis. The chain combines TRBV5-6 with TRBJ2-7; no reliable D call. The DNA matches TRBJ2-5 better at its end, which makes the J call doubtful. The CDR3 bases are TGTGCCAGCAGCTCCGCCGTTCGTGGAGAGACCCAGTACTTC. Its translation is CASSSAVRGETQYF.